This T cell receptor beta chain was found in a study of blood T cell repertoires in COVID-19. For the study at large: In each case, the material was cDNA or gDNA derived from T cells, B-cell-depleted T cells, or PBMCs.

The CDR3 runs 16 residues. Germline CDR1 SGHNT, CDR2 YYREEE (reference sequence). The junction had 9 bases not matched to a gene; V was cut back by 4 bases and J by 2 bases. In the authors' workflow: Estimation of nucleated cell counts was performed using reference gene primer amplification. Here immunoSEQ multiplex PCR was the method, and the copy in TCRdb shows in-frame clones only, minus some. D and trimming come from the DNA, and the V and J calls and clone size come from that table. This sample has approximately 500,000 clones, with over 75% found just once. The material sequenced was peripheral blood. The receptor comes from a human donor in a cohort sampled during active COVID-19. The V call is TRBV5-4, the J call TRBJ2-3, with 8 positions matching TRBD2. In DNA form, the CDR3 reads TGTGCCAGCAGCAGTAGAGCGGGAGATCCCACAGATACGCAGTATTTT. Amino acid sequence: CASSSRAGDPTDTQYF.